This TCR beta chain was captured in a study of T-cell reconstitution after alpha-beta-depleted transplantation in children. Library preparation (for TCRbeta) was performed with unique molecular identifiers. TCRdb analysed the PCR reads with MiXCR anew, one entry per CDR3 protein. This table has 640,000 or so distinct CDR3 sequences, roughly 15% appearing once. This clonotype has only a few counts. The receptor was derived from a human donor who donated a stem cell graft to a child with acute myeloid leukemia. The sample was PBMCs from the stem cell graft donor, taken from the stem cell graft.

CDR3 DNA: TGCAGCTCTGAGGGGTGGGGGGAGGACACAGATACGCAGTATTTT. Protein sequence: CSSEGWGEDTDTQYF. The rearrangement uses TRBV29-1 and TRBJ2-3; perhaps TRBD2 as D (6 bases). Germline assignment: CDR1 SQVTM and CDR2 ANQGSEA. Trimming shortened V by 8 bases and J by 2 bases, and 20 bases separated the two germline ends. This CDR3 region has 15 residues.